These 23 T cell receptor beta chains share one sample of origin, sequenced in a study of a mutant IDH1 vaccine in newly diagnosed glioma. Sequencing used immunoSEQ multiplex PCR; TCRdb keeps in-frame clones, though not all of them. The sample includes around 32,000 clones, 80% of them seen just once. The time point: week 35, safety follow-up. A single vaccine dose contained 300 ug of mutant IDH1 20-mer peptide, and topical imiquimod was used with it. No antigens are known for them. Source: PBMCs, taken from a glioma patient whose treatment included an IDH1 peptide vaccine. These receptor sequences come from a man aged 40-50 years with glioma. Some clones in this sample may be carry-over from other donors' samples.

V usage is TRBV7-2 and J usage is TRBJ2-5, with TRBD2 identical over 9 bases. The CDR3 sequence is 16 residues long. Germline values: CDR1 SGHTA, CDR2 FQGNSA. The ends lost 0 bases at V and 5 bases at J; junction bases unmatched: 7. The CDR3 DNA is TGTGCCAGCAGCTTAGCGGGCGGGGGGGCCTGGGAGACCCAGTACTTC. Its translation: CASSLAGGGAWETQYF.

For the CDR3, the DNA is TGTGCCAGCAGTGACGGACAGGGGGCCTCGAGTTTCTTT. This encodes CASSDGQGASSFF. The rearrangement joins TRBV6-1 to TRBJ1-1, with 11 positions matching TRBD1. V lost 3 bases, J lost 13 bases, and 7 bases stayed unmatched. The CDR3 runs 13 residues. Germline CDR1 is MNHNS and CDR2 is SASEGT.

The rearrangement joins TRBV6-1 to TRBJ1-5, with D hard to call. Trimming took off 8 bases at V and 0 bases at J, with 5 bases between the two ends. The CDR3 is made up of 12 amino acids. Per the germline V gene, CDR1 is MNHNS and CDR2 is SASEGT. For the CDR3, the DNA is TGTGCCAGCGCGGGTAGCAATCAGCCCCAGCATTTT. This encodes CASAGSNQPQHF.

Here the CDR3 DNA reads TGTGCCAGTAGAATTACAGGGCTAGCTTTCTTT. This translates into CASRITGLAFF. The chain joins TRBV19 to TRBJ1-1, with D possibly TRBD1 on 6 matching bases. The CDR3 has 11 amino acids. The germline V and J ends were trimmed by 6 bases and 10 bases, with 12 bases remaining between them. Germline V gives CDR1 LNHDA, CDR2 SQIVND (reference sequence).

This clone is a singleton in its sample. The rearrangement links TRBV18 to TRBJ2-1, with TRBD2 matching 12 bases. The CDR3 runs 13 residues. V lost 6 bases and J lost 11; bases outside the gene matches: 5. Germline loops: CDR1 KGHSH, CDR2 LQKENI. CDR3 sequence: CASSPSGGAKQFF. DNA of the CDR3: TGTGCCAGCTCTCCTAGCGGGGGGGCGAAGCAGTTCTTC. Full variable domain (outside the CDR3, taken from reference TRBV18 and TRBJ2-1): NAGVMQNPRHLVRRRGQEARLRCSPMKGHSHVYWYRQLPEEGLKFMVYLQKENIIDESGMPKERFSAEFPKEGPSILRIQQVVRGDSAAYFCASSPSGGAKQFFGPGTRLTVL.

The chain recombines TRBV7-6 with TRBJ2-2, with unresolved D. CDR1 and CDR2 (germline): SGHVS, FNYEAQ. The CDR3 contains 13 residues. Trimming stripped 4 bases from V and 8 bases from J, with 11 bases between. The CDR3 DNA reads TGTGCCAGCAGCTCTGTCATCGGTGGGGAGCTGTTTTTT. Translated, it gives CASSSVIGGELFF.

The J gene is TRBJ2-5, the V gene TRBV5-4; 9 bases align to TRBD1. The germline V gene encodes CDR1 SGHNT and CDR2 YYREEE (reference sequence). CDR3 length: 13 amino acids. Trimming at V came to 4 bases and at J to 5 bases, leaving 3 bases not matched to a gene. The CDR3 sequence: CASSKDRGETQYF. CDR3 DNA sequence: TGTGCCAGCAGCAAGGACAGGGGTGAGACCCAGTACTTC.

The chain combines TRBV9 with TRBJ1-2; D not certain. The CDR3 has 13 amino acids. Looked up from germline, CDR1 is SGDLS and CDR2 is YYNGEE. Trimming shortened V by 2 bases and J by 7 bases, and 12 bases separated the two germline ends. CDR3 region: CASSVLGWAGYTF. The CDR3 bases are TGTGCCAGCAGCGTCCTAGGGTGGGCTGGCTACACCTTC. Full variable domain (outside the CDR3, taken from reference TRBV9 and TRBJ1-2): DSGVTQTPKHLITATGQRVTLRCSPRSGDLSVYWYQQSLDQGLQFLIQYYNGEERAKGNILERFSAQQFPDLHSELNLSSLELGDSALYFCASSVLGWAGYTFGSGTRLTVV.

The rearrangement joins TRBV7-8 to TRBJ1-1, with D possibly matching TRBD1 (5 bases). This CDR3 spans 12 amino acids. The V gene lost 3 bases and the J gene lost 11 bases, with 13 bases spanning the gap. From germline, CDR1 is SGHVS and CDR2 FQNEAQ. CDR3: CASSLGRGVAFF. The CDR3 coding sequence is TGTGCCAGCAGCTTGGGACGGGGGGTGGCTTTCTTT. The variable domain in full, with the rest retrieved from reference TRBV7-8 and TRBJ1-1, is GAGVSQSPRYKVAKRGQDVALRCDPISGHVSLFWYQQALGQGPEFLTYFQNEAQLDKSGLPSDRFFAERPEGSVSTLKIQRTQQEDSAVYLCASSLGRGVAFFGQGTRLTVV.

The J gene is TRBJ2-7, the V gene TRBV2; unclear D gene. Trimming cost V 3 bases and J 3 bases, with 12 bases left between them. Germline V gene sequence: CDR1 SNHLY, CDR2 FYNNEI. The CDR3 has 14 amino acids. CDR3 region: CASSEAVISYEQYF. The CDR3 bases are TGTGCCAGCAGTGAGGCAGTAATTAGCTACGAGCAGTACTTC.

This chain links TRBV4-3 with TRBJ2-1; the D gene could be TRBD1 or TRBD2 (5 bases each). Trimming left V 1 base short and J 5 bases short, with 9 bases between. The CDR3 contains 14 residues. Per germline, CDR1 LGHNA and CDR2 YSLEER. The CDR3 region is CASSQVLGDNEQFF. The CDR3 DNA reads TGCGCCAGCAGCCAAGTTTTGGGGGACAATGAGCAGTTCTTC.

The CDR3: CASRKGPGNSPLHF. The CDR3 DNA is TGTGCCAGCAGGAAGGGACCGGGGAACTCACCCCTCCACTTT. The V call is TRBV6-1, the J call TRBJ1-6; maybe TRBD1 (5 bases). Deletions cut 6 bases from V and 10 bases from J, with 16 bases between. This CDR3 contains 14 residues. The germline V gene has CDR1 MNHNS and CDR2 SASEGT.

The chain links TRBV2 to TRBJ2-6, with D uncertain. The V and J ends lost 5 bases and 1 base respectively, with 9 bases between them. Germline V gives CDR1 SNHLY, CDR2 FYNNEI. This CDR3 comprises 15 residues. The CDR3 loop is CASSPGGSGANVLTF. CDR3 coding DNA: TGTGCCAGCAGTCCGGGTGGGTCTGGGGCCAACGTCCTGACTTTC.

About this clone: A much larger clone differs from this one at a single base, so this may be a read error. J is TRBJ2-7 and V is TRBV4-2, with 7 bases aligning to TRBD1. The CDR3 is 14 amino acids. The germline CDR1 and CDR2 sequences are LGHNA and YNFKEQ. V shed 4 bases, J shed 3 bases, and the junction held 6 bases outside the gene matches. The CDR3 protein is CASSPRDSFYEQYF. Here the CDR3 DNA reads TGTGCCAGCAGCCCCCGGGACAGCTTCTACGAGCAGTACTTC.

The CDR3 DNA follows: TGTGCCAGCAGTTCTTTTACGTGGGACAGGGGCGGAGGGTATGGCTACACCTTC. It yields the protein CASSSFTWDRGGGYGYTF. The chain uses TRBV28 and TRBJ1-2; TRBD1 matches 10 bases. The junction had 16 bases not matched to a gene; V was cut back by 4 bases and J by 5 bases. Germline CDR1 MDHEN, CDR2 SYDVKM. The CDR3 contains 18 residues.

The rearrangement joins TRBV7-9 to TRBJ2-1; D unclear. V dropped 2 bases and J dropped 15 bases, with 14 bases sitting between them. There are 12 residues in the CDR3. Per the germline V gene, CDR1 is SEHNR and CDR2 is FQNEAQ (reference sequence). CDR3: CASSLIGFERFF. CDR3 coding DNA: TGTGCCAGCAGCTTAATTGGGTTCGAACGGTTCTTC.

This clone was recorded only once. V gene TRBV4-2 combines with J gene TRBJ1-1; D not resolved. V was clipped by 1 base and J by 0 bases, with 12 bases between them. Per the germline V gene, CDR1 is LGHNA and CDR2 is YNFKEQ. CDR3 length equals 16 residues. The CDR3 is CASSQVGTAMNTEAFF. The CDR3 DNA is TGTGCCAGCAGCCAAGTCGGCACAGCAATGAACACTGAAGCTTTCTTT.

There are a few counts of this clone. The gene calls are TRBV7-9 and TRBJ1-1; no definite D call. The CDR3 has 15 residues. V was clipped by 5 bases and J by 6 bases, with 19 bases between them. Per the germline V gene, CDR1 is SEHNR and CDR2 is FQNEAQ (reference sequence). This chain's CDR3 is CASSEGLEVSAEAFF. CDR3 DNA sequence: TGTGCCAGCAGCGAAGGGTTGGAGGTCAGCGCTGAAGCTTTCTTT. The full variable domain, its missing parts supplied by reference TRBV7-9 and TRBJ1-1, is DTGVSQNPRHKITKRGQNVTFRCDPISEHNRLYWYRQTLGQGPEFLTYFQNEAQLEKSRLLSDRFSAERPKGSFSTLEIQRTEQGDSAMYLCASSEGLEVSAEAFFGQGTRLTVV.

In its sample, this clone was seen once. In nucleotides, the CDR3 is TGCGCCAGCTCGGGGAGCACAGATACGCAGTATTTT. Translated, it gives CASSGSTDTQYF. The chain combines TRBV10-1 with TRBJ2-3, with a possible D match to TRBD2 (5 bases). The CDR3 is 12 amino acids. Germline-derived CDR1 and CDR2 are WNHNN and SYGVQD (reference sequence). V was shortened by 8 bases and J by 0 bases, with 6 bases between the two germline ends.

The gene calls are TRBV18 and TRBJ1-4; D might be TRBD1 (5 bases). Germline CDR1 and CDR2: KGHSH and LQKENI. V was cut by 3 bases and J by 5 bases, with 16 bases left in between. The CDR3 covers 16 residues. CDR3 nucleotide sequence: TGTGCCAGCTCACCTATCTTCCAGGGCAGAAATGAAAAACTGTTTTTT. Its protein product is CASSPIFQGRNEKLFF.

The CDR3 coding sequence is TGTGCCAGCAGGCCGGCGATGGGTCCCTTGGAAGCTTTCTTT. Its protein is CASRPAMGPLEAFF. V usage is TRBV6-5 and J usage is TRBJ1-1; D remains ambiguous. This CDR3 has 14 residues. Germline CDR1 reads MNHEY; CDR2 reads SVGAGI. V was cut by 6 bases and J by 8 bases, with 19 bases left in between.

The chain is built from TRBV2 and TRBJ1-2, with D perhaps TRBD1 (5 bases). With 2 bases removed from V and 9 bases from J, the gap between germline ends came to 19 bases. This CDR3 has 15 amino acids. CDR1 and CDR2 (germline): SNHLY, FYNNEI. In DNA form, the CDR3 reads TGTGCCAGCAGTGAAATGGCTGGTACAGGAAGGAGCTACACCTTC. The encoded protein is CASSEMAGTGRSYTF.

This clone has just one count. The J gene is TRBJ2-7, the V gene TRBV6-6; 9 nucleotides match TRBD1. The length of the CDR3 is 14 residues. The V and J ends lost 7 bases and 3 bases, in that order; junction bases with no gene match: 7. CDR1 and CDR2 (germline): MNHNY, SVGAGI (reference sequence). The CDR3 spells CASTLGQGIYEQYF. The CDR3 nucleotides are TGTGCCAGCACTTTGGGACAGGGAATCTACGAGCAGTACTTC.